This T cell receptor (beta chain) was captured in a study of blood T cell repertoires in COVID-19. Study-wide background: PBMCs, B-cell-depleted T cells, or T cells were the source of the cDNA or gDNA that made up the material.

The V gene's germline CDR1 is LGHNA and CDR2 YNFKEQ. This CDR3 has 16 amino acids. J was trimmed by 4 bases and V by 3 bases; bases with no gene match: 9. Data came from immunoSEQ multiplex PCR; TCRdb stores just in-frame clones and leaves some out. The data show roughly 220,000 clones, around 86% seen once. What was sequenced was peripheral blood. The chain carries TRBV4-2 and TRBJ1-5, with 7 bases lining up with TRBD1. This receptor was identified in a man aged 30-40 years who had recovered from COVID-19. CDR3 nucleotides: TGTGCCAGCAGCCAGGGAATCCGGGACAGTAATCAGCCCCAGCATTTT. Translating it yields CASSQGIRDSNQPQHF.